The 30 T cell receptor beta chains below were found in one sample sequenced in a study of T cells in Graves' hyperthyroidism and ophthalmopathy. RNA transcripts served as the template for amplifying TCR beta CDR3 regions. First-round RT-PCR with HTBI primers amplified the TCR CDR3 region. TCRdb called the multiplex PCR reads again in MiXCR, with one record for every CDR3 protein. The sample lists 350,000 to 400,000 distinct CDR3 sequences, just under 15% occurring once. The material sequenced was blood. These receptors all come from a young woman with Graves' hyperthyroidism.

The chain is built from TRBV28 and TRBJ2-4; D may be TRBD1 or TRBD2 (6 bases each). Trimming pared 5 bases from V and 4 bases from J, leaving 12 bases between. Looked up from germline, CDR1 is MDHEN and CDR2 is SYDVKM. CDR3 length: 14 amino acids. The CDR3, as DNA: TGTGCCAGCAGTGGAGGGGGGTCAAAAAACATTCAGTACTTC. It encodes CASSGGGSKNIQYF.

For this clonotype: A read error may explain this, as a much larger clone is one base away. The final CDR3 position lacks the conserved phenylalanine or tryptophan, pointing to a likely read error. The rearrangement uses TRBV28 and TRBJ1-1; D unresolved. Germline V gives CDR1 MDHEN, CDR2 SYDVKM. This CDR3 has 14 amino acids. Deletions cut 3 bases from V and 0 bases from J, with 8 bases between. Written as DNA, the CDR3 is TGTGCCAGCAGTTTTCCGCCTATGAACACTGAAGCTTTCTCT. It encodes CASSFPPMNTEAFS.

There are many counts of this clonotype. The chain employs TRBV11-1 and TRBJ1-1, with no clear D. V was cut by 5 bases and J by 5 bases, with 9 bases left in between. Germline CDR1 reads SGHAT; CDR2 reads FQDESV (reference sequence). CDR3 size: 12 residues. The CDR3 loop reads CASSERWTEAFF. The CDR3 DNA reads TGTGCCAGCAGCGAGAGGTGGACTGAAGCTTTCTTT.

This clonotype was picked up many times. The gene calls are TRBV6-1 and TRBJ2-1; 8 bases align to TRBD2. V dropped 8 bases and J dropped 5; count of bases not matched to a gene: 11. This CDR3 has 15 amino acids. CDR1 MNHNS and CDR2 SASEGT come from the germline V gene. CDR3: CASFSWGLGNNEQFF. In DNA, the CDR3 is TGTGCCAGCTTCTCCTGGGGACTAGGTAACAATGAGCAGTTCTTC.

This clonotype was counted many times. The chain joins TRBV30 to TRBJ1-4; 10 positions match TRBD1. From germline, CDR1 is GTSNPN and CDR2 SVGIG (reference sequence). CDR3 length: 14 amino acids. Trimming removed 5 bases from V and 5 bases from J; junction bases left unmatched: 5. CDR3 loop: CAWGGQGKNEKLFF. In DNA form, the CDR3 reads TGTGCCTGGGGGGGACAGGGGAAGAATGAAAAACTGTTTTTT. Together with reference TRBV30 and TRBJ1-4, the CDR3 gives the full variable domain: SQTIHQWPATLVQPVGSPLSLECTVEGTSNPNLYWYRQAAGRGLQLLFYSVGIGQISSEVPQNLSASRPQDRQFILSSKKLLLSDSGFYLCAWGGQGKNEKLFFGSGTQLSVL.

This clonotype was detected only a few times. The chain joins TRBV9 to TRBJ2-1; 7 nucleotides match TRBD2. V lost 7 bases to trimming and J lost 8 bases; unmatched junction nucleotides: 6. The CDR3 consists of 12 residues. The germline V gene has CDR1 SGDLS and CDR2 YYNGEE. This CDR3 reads CASGGGADEQFF. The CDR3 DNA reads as TGTGCCAGCGGCGGGGGAGCGGATGAGCAGTTCTTC.

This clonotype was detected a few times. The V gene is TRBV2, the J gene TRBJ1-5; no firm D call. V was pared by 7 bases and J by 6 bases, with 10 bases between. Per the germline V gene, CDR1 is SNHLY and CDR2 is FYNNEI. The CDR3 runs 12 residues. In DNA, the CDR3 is TGTGCCAGCAAAAGGTTTGGTCAGCCCCAGCATTTT. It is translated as CASKRFGQPQHF. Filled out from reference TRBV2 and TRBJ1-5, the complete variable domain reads EPEVTQTPSHQVTQMGQEVILRCVPISNHLYFYWYRQILGQKVEFLVSFYNNEISEKSEIFDDQFSVERPDGSNFTLKIRSTKLEDSAMYFCASKRFGQPQHFGDGTRLSIL.

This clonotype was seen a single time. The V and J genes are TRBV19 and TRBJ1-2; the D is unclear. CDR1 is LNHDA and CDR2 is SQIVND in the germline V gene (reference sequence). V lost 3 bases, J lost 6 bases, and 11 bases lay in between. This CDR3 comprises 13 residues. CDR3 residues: CASSIHTRDGYTF. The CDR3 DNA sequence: TGTGCCAGTAGTATTCATACAAGGGATGGCTACACCTTC.

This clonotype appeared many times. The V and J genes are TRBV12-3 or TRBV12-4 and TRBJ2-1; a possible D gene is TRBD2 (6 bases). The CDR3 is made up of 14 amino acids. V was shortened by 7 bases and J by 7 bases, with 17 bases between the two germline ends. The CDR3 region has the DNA TGTGCCAGCAAGCCGGGACTGGCCCCTAATGAGCAGTTCTTC. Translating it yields CASKPGLAPNEQFF.

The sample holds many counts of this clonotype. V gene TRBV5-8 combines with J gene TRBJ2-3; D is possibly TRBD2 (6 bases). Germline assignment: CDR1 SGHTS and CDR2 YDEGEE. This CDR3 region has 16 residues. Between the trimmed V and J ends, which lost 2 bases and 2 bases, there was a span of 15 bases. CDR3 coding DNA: TGTGCCAGCAGCTTAAGTTTAGCGGCACCCACAGATACGCAGTATTTT. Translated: CASSLSLAAPTDTQYF.

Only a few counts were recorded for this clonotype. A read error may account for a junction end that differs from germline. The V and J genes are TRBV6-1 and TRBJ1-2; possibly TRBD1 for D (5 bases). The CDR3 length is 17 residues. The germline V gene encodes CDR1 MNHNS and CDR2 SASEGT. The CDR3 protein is CAGSEDLRAVANYGYTF. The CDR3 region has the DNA TGTGCCGGCAGTGAAGACCTCAGGGCGGTAGCTAACTATGGCTACACCTTC.

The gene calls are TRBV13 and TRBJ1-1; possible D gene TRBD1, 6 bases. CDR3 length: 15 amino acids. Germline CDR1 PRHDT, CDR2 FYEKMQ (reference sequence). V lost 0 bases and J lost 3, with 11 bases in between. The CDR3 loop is CASSLGQGGYTEAFF. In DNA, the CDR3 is TGTGCCAGCAGCTTAGGACAGGGAGGGTACACTGAAGCTTTCTTT. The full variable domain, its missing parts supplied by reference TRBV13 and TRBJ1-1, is AAGVIQSPRHLIKEKRETATLKCYPIPRHDTVYWYQQGPGQDPQFLISFYEKMQSDKGSIPDRFSAQQFSDYHSELNMSSLELGDSALYFCASSLGQGGYTEAFFGQGTRLTVV.

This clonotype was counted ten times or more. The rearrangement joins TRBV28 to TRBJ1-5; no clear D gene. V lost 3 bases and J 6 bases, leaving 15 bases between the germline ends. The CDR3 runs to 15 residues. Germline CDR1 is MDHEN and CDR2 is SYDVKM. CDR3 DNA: TGTGCCAGCAGTTTTCAGGCGAAGATGGGTCAGCCCCAGCATTTT. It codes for CASSFQAKMGQPQHF.

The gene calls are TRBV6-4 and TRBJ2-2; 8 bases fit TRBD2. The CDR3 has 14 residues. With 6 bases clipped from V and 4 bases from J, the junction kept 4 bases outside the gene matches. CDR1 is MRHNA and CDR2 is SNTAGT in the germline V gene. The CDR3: CASRREDGTGELFF. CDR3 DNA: TGTGCCAGCAGGCGGGAGGACGGCACCGGGGAGCTGTTTTTT.

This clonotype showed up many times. The CDR3 DNA follows: TGTGCCAGCAGCTTAGGCAGGCAGACTAGCAATCAGCCCCAGCATTTT. Protein product: CASSLGRQTSNQPQHF. The chain couples TRBV11-2 to TRBJ1-5; D unresolved. The CDR3 sequence is 16 residues long. Between the trimmed V and J ends, which lost 1 base and 0 bases, there was a span of 10 bases. CDR1 and CDR2 (germline): SGHAT, FQNNGV.

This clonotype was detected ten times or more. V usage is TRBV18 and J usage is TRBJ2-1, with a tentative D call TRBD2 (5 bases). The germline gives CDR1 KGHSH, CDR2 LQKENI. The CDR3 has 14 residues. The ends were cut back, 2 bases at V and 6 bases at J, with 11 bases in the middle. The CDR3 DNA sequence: TGTGCCAGCTCACCAAAAGAGGGTACCAATGAGCAGTTCTTC. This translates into CASSPKEGTNEQFF.

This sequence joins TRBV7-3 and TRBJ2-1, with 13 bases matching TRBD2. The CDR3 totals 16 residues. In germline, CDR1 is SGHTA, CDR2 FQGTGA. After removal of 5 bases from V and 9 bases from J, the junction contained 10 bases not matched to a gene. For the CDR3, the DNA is TGTGCCAGCAGCCCCGGACTAGCGGGAGTGTCGGGTGAGCAGTTCTTC. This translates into CASSPGLAGVSGEQFF.

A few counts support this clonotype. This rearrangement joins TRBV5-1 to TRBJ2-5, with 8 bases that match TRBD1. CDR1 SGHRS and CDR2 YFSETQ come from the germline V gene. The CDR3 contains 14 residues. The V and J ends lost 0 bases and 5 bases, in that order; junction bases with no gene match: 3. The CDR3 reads CASSLGQGHETQYF. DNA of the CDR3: TGCGCCAGCAGCTTGGGACAGGGGCATGAGACCCAGTACTTC.

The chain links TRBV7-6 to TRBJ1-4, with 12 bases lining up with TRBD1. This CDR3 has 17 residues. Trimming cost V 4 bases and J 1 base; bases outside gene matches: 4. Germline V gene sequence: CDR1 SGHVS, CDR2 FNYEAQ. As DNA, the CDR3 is TGTGCCAGCAGCTACGGGACAGGGGGCAAAACTAATGAAAAACTGTTTTTT. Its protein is CASSYGTGGKTNEKLFF.

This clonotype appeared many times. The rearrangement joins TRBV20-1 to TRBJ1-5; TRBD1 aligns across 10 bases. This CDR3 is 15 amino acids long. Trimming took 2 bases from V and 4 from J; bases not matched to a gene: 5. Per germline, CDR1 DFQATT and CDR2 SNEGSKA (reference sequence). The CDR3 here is CSARRQGALNQPQHF. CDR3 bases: TGCAGTGCTAGAAGACAGGGGGCCCTAAATCAGCCCCAGCATTTT.

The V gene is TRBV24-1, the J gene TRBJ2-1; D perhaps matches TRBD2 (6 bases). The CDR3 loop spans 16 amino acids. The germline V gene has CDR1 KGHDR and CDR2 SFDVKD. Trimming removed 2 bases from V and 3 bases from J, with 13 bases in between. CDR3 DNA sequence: TGTGCCACCAGTGATTACACCCGGGACTTCTACAATGAGCAGTTCTTC. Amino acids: CATSDYTRDFYNEQFF.

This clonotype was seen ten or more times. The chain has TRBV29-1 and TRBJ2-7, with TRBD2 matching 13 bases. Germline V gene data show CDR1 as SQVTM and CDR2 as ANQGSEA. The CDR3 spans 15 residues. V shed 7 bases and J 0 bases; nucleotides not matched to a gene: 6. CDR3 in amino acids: CSAGRTSGSSYEQYF. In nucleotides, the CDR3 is TGCAGCGCGGGAAGGACTAGCGGGAGCTCCTACGAGCAGTACTTC.

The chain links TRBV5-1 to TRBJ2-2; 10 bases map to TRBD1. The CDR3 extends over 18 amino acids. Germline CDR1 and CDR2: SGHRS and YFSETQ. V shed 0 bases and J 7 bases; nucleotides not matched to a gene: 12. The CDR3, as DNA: TGCGCCAGCAGCTTGGCCGGACGAGGGACAGGGGCGGACGGGGAGCTGTTTTTT. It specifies CASSLAGRGTGADGELFF. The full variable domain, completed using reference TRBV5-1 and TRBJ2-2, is KAGVTQTPRYLIKTRGQQVTLSCSPISGHRSVSWYQQTPGQGLQFLFEYFSETQRNKGNFPGRFSGRQFSNSRSEMNVSTLELGDSALYLCASSLAGRGTGADGELFFGEGSRLTVL.

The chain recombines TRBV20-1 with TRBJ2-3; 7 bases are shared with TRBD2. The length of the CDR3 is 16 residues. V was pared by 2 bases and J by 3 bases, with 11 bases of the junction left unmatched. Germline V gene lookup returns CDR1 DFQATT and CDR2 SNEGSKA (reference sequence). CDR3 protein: CSARSPWASGTDTQYF. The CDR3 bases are TGCAGTGCTAGATCCCCGTGGGCTAGCGGTACAGATACGCAGTATTTT.

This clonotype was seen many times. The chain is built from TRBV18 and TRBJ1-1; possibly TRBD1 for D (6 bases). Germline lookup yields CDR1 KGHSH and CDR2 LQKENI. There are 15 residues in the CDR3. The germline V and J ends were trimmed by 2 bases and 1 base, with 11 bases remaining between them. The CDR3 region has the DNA TGTGCCAGCTCACCAACAGGGTTGGCGAACACTGAAGCTTTCTTT. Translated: CASSPTGLANTEAFF.

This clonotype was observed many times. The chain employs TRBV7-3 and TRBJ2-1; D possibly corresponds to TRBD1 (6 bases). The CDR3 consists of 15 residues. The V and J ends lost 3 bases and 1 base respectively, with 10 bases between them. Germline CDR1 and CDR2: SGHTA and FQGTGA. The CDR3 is CASSFDRMSYNEQFF. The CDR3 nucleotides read TGTGCCAGCAGCTTCGACAGGATGTCCTACAATGAGCAGTTCTTC.

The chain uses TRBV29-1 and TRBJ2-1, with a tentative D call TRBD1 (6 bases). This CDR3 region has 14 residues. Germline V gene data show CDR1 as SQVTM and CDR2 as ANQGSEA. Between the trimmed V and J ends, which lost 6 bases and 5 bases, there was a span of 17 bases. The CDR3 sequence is CSVAGTNIDNEQFF. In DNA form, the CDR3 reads TGCAGCGTAGCCGGGACAAATATCGACAATGAGCAGTTCTTC.

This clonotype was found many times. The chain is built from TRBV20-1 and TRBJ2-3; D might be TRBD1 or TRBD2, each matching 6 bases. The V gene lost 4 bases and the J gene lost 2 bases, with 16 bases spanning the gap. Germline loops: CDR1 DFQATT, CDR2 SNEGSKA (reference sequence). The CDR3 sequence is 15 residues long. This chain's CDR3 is CSANRDSGDTDTQYF. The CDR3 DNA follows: TGCAGTGCTAACCGGGACTCAGGGGACACAGATACGCAGTATTTT.

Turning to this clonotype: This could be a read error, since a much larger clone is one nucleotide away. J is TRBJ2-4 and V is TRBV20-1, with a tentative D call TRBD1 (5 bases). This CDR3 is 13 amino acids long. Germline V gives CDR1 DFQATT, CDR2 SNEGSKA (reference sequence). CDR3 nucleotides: TGCAGTGTTTTCGACAGAGCCAAAAACATTCAGTGCTTC. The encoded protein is CSVFDRAKNIQCF.

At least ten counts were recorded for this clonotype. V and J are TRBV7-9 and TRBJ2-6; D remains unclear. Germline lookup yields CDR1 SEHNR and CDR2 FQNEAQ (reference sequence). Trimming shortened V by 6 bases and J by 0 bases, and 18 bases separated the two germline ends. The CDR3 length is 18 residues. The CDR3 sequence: CASRFGGKTSSGANVLTF. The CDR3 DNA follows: TGTGCCAGCAGATTCGGTGGCAAAACGAGCTCTGGGGCCAACGTCCTGACTTTC.